Listed below are T cell receptor beta chains from one sample, sequenced in a study of T cell changes during pregnancy in multiple sclerosis. Libraries were prepared by immunoSEQ multiplex PCR; TCRdb keeps only in-frame clonotypes and omits some of them. This table holds some 35,000 clones, about 92% found once. The specimen was CD4+ T cells from peripheral blood mononuclear cells, collected after pregnancy. All receptors derive from a female donor in good health, enrolled as a control in a pregnancy study. The CDR3 runs from the conserved cysteine through the conserved F or W. A D gene is named only where the DNA matches it firmly. Clone size is not always given. Where it is, it says once, few, many or a class for expanded clones.

CDR3 DNA: TGCGCCAGCAGCTTACGGGAACAGGGGACGGGGGAAAAACTGTTTTTT
CDR3 protein: CASSLREQGTGEKLFF
D gene: TRBD1
V gene: TRBV5-1
clone size: NA
J gene: TRBJ1-4
CDR3 length: 16

CDR3 DNA: TGTGCCAGCAGCCTACAGCGGGGTCTTTACTACGAGCAGTACTTC
CDR3 protein: CASSLQRGLYYEQYF
D gene: TRBD2
V gene: TRBV5-6
clone size: NA
J gene: TRBJ2-7
CDR3 length: 15

CDR3 DNA: TGCGCCAGCATTGGGTTACCTGCTGAGGCCTACGAGCAGTACTTC
CDR3 protein: CASIGLPAEAYEQYF
D gene: NA
V gene: TRBV10-1
clone size: NA
J gene: TRBJ2-7
CDR3 length: 15

CDR3 DNA: TGTGCCAGCTCACCAGGGCCAGCGGGGCCCAAGAGCTCTGGAAACACCATATATTTT
CDR3 protein: CASSPGPAGPKSSGNTIYF
D gene: NA
V gene: TRBV18
clone size: NA
J gene: TRBJ1-3
CDR3 length: 19

CDR3 DNA: TGTGCCAGCAGCCAAGATTGGCAGGGGCGAAACACCATATATTTT
CDR3 protein: CASSQDWQGRNTIYF
D gene: NA
V gene: TRBV4-2
clone size: NA
J gene: TRBJ1-3
CDR3 length: 15

CDR3 DNA: TGTGCCAGCAGTGAAGCGCTTGGGGCAGGGGACCTGAGCAATCAGCCCCAGCATTTT
CDR3 protein: CASSEALGAGDLSNQPQHF
D gene: NA
V gene: TRBV2
clone size: NA
J gene: TRBJ1-5
CDR3 length: 19

CDR3 DNA: TGTGCCAGCAGCTTTGCCGGTAATGAAAAACTGTTTTTT
CDR3 protein: CASSFAGNEKLFF
D gene: NA
V gene: TRBV11-2
clone size: few
J gene: TRBJ1-4
CDR3 length: 13

CDR3 DNA: TGCGCCAGCAGCCAAGAGGTTCAGGGGGCTAACTATGGCTACACCTTC
CDR3 protein: CASSQEVQGANYGYTF
D gene: TRBD1
V gene: TRBV4-3
clone size: once
J gene: TRBJ1-2
CDR3 length: 16

CDR3 DNA: TGTGCCAGCTCATTCGGGACAGGAACTTACGAGCAGTACTTC
CDR3 protein: CASSFGTGTYEQYF
D gene: TRBD1
V gene: TRBV18
clone size: NA
J gene: TRBJ2-7
CDR3 length: 14

CDR3 DNA: TGCGCCAGCAGCTCGGGACAGGGAGCTAACTATGGCTACACCTTC
CDR3 protein: CASSSGQGANYGYTF
D gene: TRBD1
V gene: TRBV5-1
clone size: NA
J gene: TRBJ1-2
CDR3 length: 15

CDR3 DNA: TGTGCCAGCAGTTTCAATCCAGGGGGAAACACCATATATTTT
CDR3 protein: CASSFNPGGNTIYF
D gene: NA
V gene: TRBV28
clone size: once
J gene: TRBJ1-3
CDR3 length: 14

CDR3 DNA: TGTGCCAGCAGTTTGGCAGGCTGGGCAGGTAACACTGAAGCTTTCTTT
CDR3 protein: CASSLAGWAGNTEAFF
D gene: NA
V gene: TRBV28
clone size: NA
J gene: TRBJ1-1
CDR3 length: 16

CDR3 DNA: TGTGCCAGCAGCTCCCTGTCGGGACAGGGGGTTTTCTTT
CDR3 protein: CASSSLSGQGVFF
D gene: TRBD1
V gene: TRBV11-3
clone size: NA
J gene: TRBJ1-1
CDR3 length: 13

CDR3 DNA: TGCGCCAGCAGCTTGGGACTCTTACAAGAGACCCAGTACTTC
CDR3 protein: CASSLGLLQETQYF
D gene: NA
V gene: TRBV5-1
clone size: NA
J gene: TRBJ2-5
CDR3 length: 14

CDR3 DNA: TGCGCCAGCAGCCAAAGTAGGGACAGGTTTAATGAAAAACTGTTTTTT
CDR3 protein: CASSQSRDRFNEKLFF
D gene: TRBD1
V gene: TRBV4-3
clone size: NA
J gene: TRBJ1-4
CDR3 length: 16

CDR3 DNA: TGCAGCGTTGAAGATAGGCAGGGCCCTTTCTACGAGCAGTACTTC
CDR3 protein: CSVEDRQGPFYEQYF
D gene: NA
V gene: TRBV29-1
clone size: NA
J gene: TRBJ2-7
CDR3 length: 15

CDR3 DNA: TGTGCCTGGAGTGTTGGGACAGGGCGATCGGAGACCCAGTACTTC
CDR3 protein: CAWSVGTGRSETQYF
D gene: TRBD1
V gene: TRBV30
clone size: NA
J gene: TRBJ2-5
CDR3 length: 15

CDR3 DNA: TGTGCCAGCAGCTCCGACAGGGGGTGGACAGATACGCAGTATTTT
CDR3 protein: CASSSDRGWTDTQYF
D gene: TRBD1
V gene: TRBV7-9
clone size: NA
J gene: TRBJ2-3
CDR3 length: 15

CDR3 DNA: TGTGCCAGCTCACCCGGGACAGTCGGCACTGAAGCTTTCTTT
CDR3 protein: CASSPGTVGTEAFF
D gene: TRBD1
V gene: TRBV18
clone size: once
J gene: TRBJ1-1
CDR3 length: 14

CDR3 DNA: TGTGCCAGCAGCCTCCTCTCCGGGGAAGATACGCAGTATTTT
CDR3 protein: CASSLLSGEDTQYF
D gene: NA
V gene: TRBV7-9
clone size: few
J gene: TRBJ2-3
CDR3 length: 14

CDR3 DNA: TGTGCCAGCAGCTACAGGGTATATGATGAAAAACTGTTTTTT
CDR3 protein: CASSYRVYDEKLFF
D gene: NA
V gene: TRBV2
clone size: NA
J gene: TRBJ1-4
CDR3 length: 14

CDR3 DNA: TGCGCCAGCAGCTTGGGCGCAGGGGTGGGCGAGCAGTACTTC
CDR3 protein: CASSLGAGVGEQYF
D gene: NA
V gene: TRBV5-1
clone size: NA
J gene: TRBJ2-7
CDR3 length: 14

CDR3 DNA: TGTGCCAGCAGCACCAACCGACAGTCCCAAGAGACCCAGTACTTC
CDR3 protein: CASSTNRQSQETQYF
D gene: NA
V gene: TRBV5-6
clone size: NA
J gene: TRBJ2-5
CDR3 length: 15

CDR3 DNA: TGTGCCTGGAGTCCCTCACAGGGGAGTGGCTACACCTTC
CDR3 protein: CAWSPSQGSGYTF
D gene: TRBD1
V gene: TRBV30
clone size: NA
J gene: TRBJ1-2
CDR3 length: 13

CDR3 DNA: TGTGCCAGCAGCTCTAGCGTAGCGGGGTCTAGCACAGATACGCAGTATTTT
CDR3 protein: CASSSSVAGSSTDTQYF
D gene: TRBD2
V gene: TRBV7-6
clone size: NA
J gene: TRBJ2-3
CDR3 length: 17

CDR3 DNA: TGCGCCAGCAGCCCGGGACAGGGGGCGCGATTAGAGACCCAGTACTTC
CDR3 protein: CASSPGQGARLETQYF
D gene: TRBD1
V gene: TRBV5-1
clone size: NA
J gene: TRBJ2-5
CDR3 length: 16

CDR3 DNA: TGCGCCAGCAGCTTGGCCTTAGGGGACTTCAATGAGCAGTTCTTC
CDR3 protein: CASSLALGDFNEQFF
D gene: NA
V gene: TRBV5-1
clone size: NA
J gene: TRBJ2-1
CDR3 length: 15

CDR3 DNA: TGTGCTAGTGGTTTGGTACAAGGGACAGGGGCCCTTGGCTCCACTGAAGCTTTCTTT
CDR3 protein: CASGLVQGTGALGSTEAFF
D gene: TRBD1
V gene: TRBV12-5
clone size: NA
J gene: TRBJ1-1
CDR3 length: 19

CDR3 DNA: TGCAGCGTTGGGGGGGGAACGGATGGCTACACCTTC
CDR3 protein: CSVGGGTDGYTF
D gene: NA
V gene: TRBV29-1
clone size: NA
J gene: TRBJ1-2
CDR3 length: 12

CDR3 DNA: TGTGCCAGTAGCGGAGGACAGACCTATGGCTACACCTTC
CDR3 protein: CASSGGQTYGYTF
D gene: NA
V gene: TRBV19
clone size: NA
J gene: TRBJ1-2
CDR3 length: 13

CDR3 DNA: TGTGCCAGCTCACCGAACAGGGGGGACACTGAAGCTTTCTTT
CDR3 protein: CASSPNRGDTEAFF
D gene: TRBD1
V gene: TRBV18
clone size: NA
J gene: TRBJ1-1
CDR3 length: 14

CDR3 DNA: TGTGCCAGCAGCCCGACACATTCCTACGAGCAGTACTTC
CDR3 protein: CASSPTHSYEQYF
D gene: NA
V gene: TRBV6-6
clone size: NA
J gene: TRBJ2-7
CDR3 length: 13

CDR3 DNA: TGTGCCAGTAGTATTTGGGGCAAGCAAGAGACCCAGTACTTC
CDR3 protein: CASSIWGKQETQYF
D gene: NA
V gene: TRBV19
clone size: once
J gene: TRBJ2-5
CDR3 length: 14

CDR3 DNA: TGCAGTGGTGGGACACCGGATGGCTACACCTTC
CDR3 protein: CSGGTPDGYTF
D gene: NA
V gene: TRBV20-1
clone size: few
J gene: TRBJ1-2
CDR3 length: 11

CDR3 DNA: TGTGCCACCAGCAGAGAGGGAGCGGGAAACACAGATACGCAGTATTTT
CDR3 protein: CATSREGAGNTDTQYF
D gene: TRBD2
V gene: TRBV15
clone size: NA
J gene: TRBJ2-3
CDR3 length: 16

CDR3 DNA: TGTGCCAGCAGGGGGACACACTCCTACGAGCAGTACTTC
CDR3 protein: CASRGTHSYEQYF
D gene: NA
V gene: TRBV28
clone size: once
J gene: TRBJ2-7
CDR3 length: 13

CDR3 DNA: TGTGCCAGCGGGGCGACAGGGATGGACTCTGGAAACACCATATATTTT
CDR3 protein: CASGATGMDSGNTIYF
D gene: TRBD1
V gene: TRBV6-6
clone size: NA
J gene: TRBJ1-3
CDR3 length: 16

CDR3 DNA: TGTGCCAGCAGCTCCCTCGGCGGTTTCGGGGGGGAGCTGTTTTTT
CDR3 protein: CASSSLGGFGGELFF
D gene: NA
V gene: TRBV5-8
clone size: NA
J gene: TRBJ2-2
CDR3 length: 15

CDR3 DNA: TGTGCCAGCAGTTTACCCCCCCTCGTCACTAGCCGCACCTACGAGCAGTACTTC
CDR3 protein: CASSLPPLVTSRTYEQYF
D gene: NA
V gene: TRBV28
clone size: NA
J gene: TRBJ2-7
CDR3 length: 18

CDR3 DNA: TGCGCCAGCAGCTTGGCGCTCGGTGGCGGAGGCTACACCTTC
CDR3 protein: CASSLALGGGGYTF
D gene: NA
V gene: TRBV5-1
clone size: NA
J gene: TRBJ1-2
CDR3 length: 14

CDR3 DNA: TGTGCCAGCAGCCTTACAGACGGGCCCCAGCATTTT
CDR3 protein: CASSLTDGPQHF
D gene: NA
V gene: TRBV11-2
clone size: NA
J gene: TRBJ1-5
CDR3 length: 12

CDR3 DNA: TGCGCCAGCAGCCCCTCTGGGACAGGGTACGAGCAGTACTTC
CDR3 protein: CASSPSGTGYEQYF
D gene: TRBD1
V gene: TRBV4-1
clone size: NA
J gene: TRBJ2-7
CDR3 length: 14

CDR3 DNA: TGTGCCAGCTCACCCGAGGACAGGGGGCAAAGAGATACGCAGTATTTT
CDR3 protein: CASSPEDRGQRDTQYF
D gene: TRBD1
V gene: TRBV18
clone size: once
J gene: TRBJ2-3
CDR3 length: 16

CDR3 DNA: TGTGCCAGCAGTTTAGGAGCGACGATGAACACTGAAGCTTTCTTT
CDR3 protein: CASSLGATMNTEAFF
D gene: NA
V gene: TRBV28
clone size: NA
J gene: TRBJ1-1
CDR3 length: 15

CDR3 DNA: TGCGCCAGCAGCCAGGTGACTAACACAGATACGCAGTATTTT
CDR3 protein: CASSQVTNTDTQYF
D gene: NA
V gene: TRBV4-1
clone size: NA
J gene: TRBJ2-3
CDR3 length: 14